Below, 29 T cell receptor beta chains from the same sample are listed, as sequenced in a study of vaccination effects on CD4 cells after COVID-19. Their recognized antigens are unknown. Produced via immunoSEQ multiplex PCR; TCRdb's table is partial and in-frame only. Among tens of thousands of clones, roughly 74% were seen once, and the ten largest hold around 3%. Following 10 days of culture, CD4+ T cells were isolated. The material sequenced was CD4+ T cells from PBMCs cultured without peptide, taken before COVID-19 vaccination. The receptors derive from a human donor who received a COVID-19 vaccine.

The rearrangement joins TRBV25-1 to TRBJ1-4, with 7 bases lining up with TRBD1. The CDR3 loop spans 15 amino acids. In germline, CDR1 is MGHDK, CDR2 SYGVNS. The J segment lost 4 bases and the V segment lost 4 bases, leaving 6 bases of the junction unmatched. CDR3 nucleotide sequence: TGTGCCAGCAGTGTAGGACAGGCTAATAATGAAAAACTGTTTTTT. Translating gives CASSVGQANNEKLFF.

V and J are TRBV5-1 and TRBJ2-3; 7 positions match TRBD2. Germline loops: CDR1 SGHRS, CDR2 YFSETQ. The junction had 7 bases not matched to a gene; V was cut back by 4 bases and J by 5 bases. The CDR3 is 14 amino acids. CDR3 amino acids: CASSVGGRGDTQYF. In nucleotides, the CDR3 is TGCGCCAGCAGCGTAGGAGGGAGGGGAGATACGCAGTATTTT.

This sequence joins TRBV28 and TRBJ2-1, with 11 bases fitting TRBD2. The CDR3 has 15 amino acids. Germline V gene data show CDR1 as MDHEN and CDR2 as SYDVKM. Unmatched junction bases numbered 6, after V lost 5 bases and J lost 6 bases. CDR3 sequence reads: CASSRRLAGINEQFF. The CDR3 bases are TGTGCCAGCAGTCGCCGACTAGCGGGAATCAATGAGCAGTTCTTC.

J is TRBJ2-1 and V is TRBV5-1; 8 positions match TRBD2. The germline V gene has CDR1 SGHRS and CDR2 YFSETQ. The V gene end was trimmed by 5 bases and the J gene end by 10 bases; junction bases not matched to a gene: 11. The CDR3 sequence is 14 residues long. The CDR3, as DNA: TGCGCCAGCAGGGGCAGCGGGGGAGAGGGGGAGCAGTTCTTC. Its protein is CASRGSGGEGEQFF.

The chain uses TRBV18 and TRBJ1-3; no definite D call. The germline gives CDR1 KGHSH, CDR2 LQKENI. The CDR3 consists of 16 residues. The V end lost 6 bases, the J end lost 0 bases, and 15 bases lay between the germline ends. The CDR3 protein is CASSPGPQLSGNTIYF. The CDR3 coding sequence is TGTGCCAGCTCCCCCGGGCCTCAACTCTCTGGAAACACCATATATTTT.

The V gene is TRBV10-3, the J gene TRBJ1-1; a weak D match, TRBD1 (6 bases). The length of the CDR3 is 13 residues. Trimming pared 7 bases from V and 4 bases from J, leaving 13 bases between. Germline V lookup: CDR1 ENHRY, CDR2 SYGVKD. DNA of the CDR3: TGTGCCATCATGTCAGGGGATCGCACTGAAGCTTTCTTT. Its translation is CAIMSGDRTEAFF.

The chain combines TRBV7-2 with TRBJ1-5, with 7 nucleotides matching TRBD1. The V gene's germline CDR1 is SGHTA and CDR2 FQGNSA. There are 15 residues in the CDR3. The J segment lost 3 bases and the V segment lost 5 bases, leaving 7 bases of the junction unmatched. CDR3: CASSPGDSLNQPQHF. CDR3 DNA: TGTGCCAGCAGCCCAGGGGACAGTCTCAATCAGCCCCAGCATTTT.

A single count supports this clone. This sequence joins TRBV3-1 (or the pseudogene TRBV3-2) and TRBJ1-2; a weak D match, TRBD1 (5 bases). CDR1 and CDR2 from the germline V gene are LGHDT and YNNKEL (reference sequence). V lost 3 bases and J lost 4, with 15 bases in between. The length of the CDR3 is 15 residues. CDR3 nucleotide sequence: TGTGCCAGCAGCCACCGCCAGGGTCAGCCCTATGGCTACACCTTC. This sequence encodes CASSHRQGQPYGYTF.

This clone turned up a few times. The V and J genes are TRBV10-3 and TRBJ1-2; 9 nucleotides agree with TRBD1. Trimming took 4 bases from V and 7 from J; bases not matched to a gene: 4. Per germline, CDR1 ENHRY and CDR2 SYGVKD. The CDR3 contains 13 residues. Written as DNA, the CDR3 is TGTGCCATCAGTGGGGACAGGGCAGGTGGCTACACCTTC. This translates into CAISGDRAGGYTF.

This clone was detected only once. The chain is built from TRBV7-2 and TRBJ2-7; 7 bases fit TRBD2. CDR3 length: 15 amino acids. V gave up 2 bases and J gave up 3 bases; unmatched junction bases: 7. Germline V gives CDR1 SGHTA, CDR2 FQGNSA. The chain's CDR3 is CASSLLAGDSYEQYF. The CDR3 nucleotides read TGTGCCAGCAGCTTACTTGCGGGGGATAGCTACGAGCAGTACTTC.

This chain links TRBV20-1 with TRBJ2-3, with D possibly TRBD2 on 6 matching bases. The CDR3 loop spans 15 amino acids. The V gene's germline CDR1 is DFQATT and CDR2 SNEGSKA (reference sequence). Between the trimmed V and J ends, which lost 3 bases and 0 bases, there was a span of 13 bases. CDR3 DNA: TGCAGTGCTAGTAAGGCGGGATCGAGCACAGATACGCAGTATTTT. Protein sequence: CSASKAGSSTDTQYF.

V and J are TRBV2 and TRBJ2-2, with D tentatively TRBD1 (6 bases). Germline CDR1 and CDR2: SNHLY and FYNNEI. This CDR3 is 15 amino acids long. V shed 5 bases and J shed 2 bases, with 12 bases lying between them. CDR3 loop: CASSTGTPNTGELFF. CDR3 coding DNA: TGTGCCAGCAGTACCGGGACACCCAACACCGGGGAGCTGTTTTTT. Drawing the rest from reference TRBV2 and TRBJ2-2, the complete variable domain is EPEVTQTPSHQVTQMGQEVILRCVPISNHLYFYWYRQILGQKVEFLVSFYNNEISEKSEIFDDQFSVERPDGSNFTLKIRSTKLEDSAMYFCASSTGTPNTGELFFGEGSRLTVL.

V and J are TRBV3-1 (or the pseudogene TRBV3-2) and TRBJ1-2; no firm D call. Germline V gene lookup returns CDR1 LGHDT and CDR2 YNNKEL (reference sequence). The CDR3 length is 12 residues. V lost 2 bases to trimming and J lost 8 bases, with 9 bases between them. CDR3 loop: CASSQKGLGYTF. The CDR3 nucleotides are TGTGCCAGCAGCCAAAAAGGGTTGGGCTACACCTTC.

This clone was counted only a few times. This chain uses TRBV12-5 with TRBJ2-2; D remains unclear. Trimming stripped 7 bases from V and 4 bases from J, with 19 bases between. The CDR3 length is 16 residues. Germline CDR1 is LGHNT and CDR2 is FRNRAP. As DNA, the CDR3 is TGTGCTAGTGCCGTGGCCACCGGATCGACCACCGGGGAGCTGTTTTTT. It translates to CASAVATGSTTGELFF.

The genes are TRBV7-2 and TRBJ2-7; possibly TRBD1 or TRBD2 for D (5 bases each). Germline V CDR1 and CDR2: SGHTA, FQGNSA. V lost 2 bases to trimming and J lost 2 bases, with 13 bases between them. The CDR3 is 15 residues long. The CDR3: CASSLRGTPTYEQYF. The CDR3 coding sequence is TGTGCCAGCAGCTTAAGAGGGACGCCCACCTACGAGCAGTACTTC. The variable domain in full, with the rest retrieved from reference TRBV7-2 and TRBJ2-7, is GAGVSQSPSNKVTEKGKDVELRCDPISGHTALYWYRQSLGQGLEFLIYFQGNSAPDKSGLPSDRFSAERTGGSVSTLTIQRTQQEDSAVYLCASSLRGTPTYEQYFGPGTRLTVT.

This clone was picked up one time. The chain couples TRBV13 to TRBJ2-1; TRBD1 agrees at 8 bases. V lost 8 bases and J lost 4; bases outside the gene matches: 13. This CDR3 has 16 amino acids. CDR1 is PRHDT, CDR2 FYEKMQ, per germline (reference sequence). The DNA for the CDR3 is TGTGCCAGCTACGCCCTGACAGGGGCCGTTTACAATGAGCAGTTCTTC. It is translated as CASYALTGAVYNEQFF.

This chain uses TRBV5-1 with TRBJ1-2; 7 bases match TRBD1. V was pared by 4 bases and J by 3 bases, with 6 bases of the junction left unmatched. CDR3 size: 14 residues. Germline V gene sequence: CDR1 SGHRS, CDR2 YFSETQ. CDR3 in DNA: TGCGCCAGCAGCCGACAGGGACCAGACTATGGCTACACCTTC. Translation: CASSRQGPDYGYTF.

The chain recombines TRBV19 with TRBJ1-1, with TRBD1 as a possible D gene (5 bases). The V end was cut by 2 bases, the J end by 6 bases, with 28 bases between. The germline V gene has CDR1 LNHDA and CDR2 SQIVND (reference sequence). The length of the CDR3 is 19 residues. Here the CDR3 DNA reads TGTGCCAGTAGTATAACAAGGCGACCGGGGGACGGCGATACAGCTGAAGCTTTCTTT. Residues: CASSITRRPGDGDTAEAFF. Using reference TRBV19 and TRBJ1-1 for the parts outside the CDR3, the full variable domain is DGGITQSPKYLFRKEGQNVTLSCEQNLNHDAMYWYRQDPGQGLRLIYYSQIVNDFQKGDIAEGYSVSREKKESFPLTVTSAQKNPTAFYLCASSITRRPGDGDTAEAFFGQGTRLTVV.

In its sample, this clone was seen a few times. The chain uses TRBV25-1 and TRBJ2-6; D tentatively fits TRBD1 or TRBD2 (5 bases each). The germline gives CDR1 MGHDK, CDR2 SYGVNS. The CDR3 is made up of 15 amino acids. V lost 1 base, J lost 2 bases, and 6 bases lay in between. The CDR3 region has the DNA TGTGCCAGCAGTGAATTGGGGGCTGGGGCCAACGTCCTGACTTTC. Its translation is CASSELGAGANVLTF.

The J gene is TRBJ2-3, the V gene TRBV9; D is possibly TRBD1 or TRBD2 (5 bases each). Germline-derived CDR1 and CDR2 are SGDLS and YYNGEE. The V end lost 0 bases, the J end lost 1 base, and 6 bases lay between the germline ends. The CDR3 sequence is 14 residues long. The CDR3 here is CASSVVGGTDTQYF. In nucleotides, the CDR3 is TGTGCCAGCAGCGTAGTGGGGGGCACAGATACGCAGTATTTT. The full variable domain, its missing parts supplied by reference TRBV9 and TRBJ2-3, is DSGVTQTPKHLITATGQRVTLRCSPRSGDLSVYWYQQSLDQGLQFLIQYYNGEERAKGNILERFSAQQFPDLHSELNLSSLELGDSALYFCASSVVGGTDTQYFGPGTRLTVL.

In this sample, this clone turned up a few times. This chain joins TRBV18 and TRBJ2-7; D perhaps matches TRBD1 (6 bases). CDR3 length: 17 residues. Trimming shortened V by 3 bases and J by 1 base, and 19 bases separated the two germline ends. Germline CDR1 is KGHSH and CDR2 is LQKENI. This CDR3 reads CASSPFLSDSSSYEQYF. Here the CDR3 DNA reads TGTGCCAGCTCACCCTTTCTCTCGGACAGTTCATCCTACGAGCAGTACTTC.

The rearrangement joins TRBV19 to TRBJ2-7; D might be TRBD1 or TRBD2, each matching 6 bases. Germline CDR1 reads LNHDA; CDR2 reads SQIVND (reference sequence). The CDR3 runs 16 residues. Trimming took 3 bases from V and 2 from J, leaving 17 bases between them. CDR3 protein: CASSIPGRGGTYEQYF. The CDR3 bases are TGTGCCAGTAGTATCCCAGGCAGGGGAGGCACCTACGAGCAGTACTTC.

The chain is built from TRBV11-3 and TRBJ2-1; 7 positions agree with TRBD2. Germline CDR1 and CDR2: SGHNT and YENEEA. The CDR3 spans 14 residues. V shed 0 bases, J shed 10 bases, and the junction held 6 bases outside the gene matches. The CDR3 spells CASSLDRGGREQFF. The CDR3 DNA follows: TGTGCCAGCAGCTTAGATCGGGGAGGGAGGGAGCAGTTCTTC. The whole variable domain, filled in from reference TRBV11-3 and TRBJ2-1, reads EAGVVQSPRYKIIEKKQPVAFWCNPISGHNTLYWYLQNLGQGPELLIRYENEEAVDDSQLPKDRFSAERLKGVDSTLKIQPAELGDSAVYLCASSLDRGGREQFFGPGTRLTVL.

The DNA for the CDR3 is TGTGCCAGCAGCCCTCCTCTAGCGTTAGGGTCGGAGACCCAGTACTTC. Residues: CASSPPLALGSETQYF. This rearrangement joins TRBV5-6 to TRBJ2-5, with D maybe TRBD2 (6 bases). Deletions cut 4 bases from V and 5 bases from J, with 21 bases between. CDR3 length: 16 residues. CDR1 and CDR2 from the germline V gene are SGHDT and YYEEEE.

The rearrangement joins TRBV5-1 to TRBJ1-2; tentative D call: TRBD1 (6 bases). The CDR3 has 16 amino acids. The germline gives CDR1 SGHRS, CDR2 YFSETQ. V lost 2 bases and J lost 3, with 17 bases in between. The CDR3 coding sequence is TGCGCCAGCAGCTTATCCACAGGGTACAATTACTATGGCTACACCTTC. This codes for CASSLSTGYNYYGYTF.

The chain links TRBV19 to TRBJ2-7; a possible D gene is TRBD2 (6 bases). The CDR3 consists of 11 residues. Looked up from germline, CDR1 is LNHDA and CDR2 is SQIVND (reference sequence). V lost 4 bases to trimming and J lost 5 bases, with 6 bases between them. CDR3 region: CASSTGDEQYF. Here the CDR3 DNA reads TGTGCCAGTAGTACGGGGGACGAGCAGTACTTC.

V is TRBV18 and J is TRBJ2-2; TRBD1 aligns across 8 bases. Germline lookup yields CDR1 KGHSH and CDR2 LQKENI. V was pared by 4 bases and J by 2 bases, with 6 bases of the junction left unmatched. CDR3 size: 16 residues. As DNA, the CDR3 is TGTGCCAGCTCACGTACCGGGACAGGCAACACCGGGGAGCTGTTTTTT. It codes for CASSRTGTGNTGELFF.

This chain links TRBV5-6 with TRBJ1-4; 10 positions match TRBD1. Losses at the gene ends were 2 bases for V and 8 bases for J; bases not matched to a gene: 9. There are 16 residues in the CDR3. The germline V gene has CDR1 SGHDT and CDR2 YYEEEE. Written as DNA, the CDR3 is TGTGCCAGCAGCTTTTATGGACAGGGGGAGGGAGAAAAACTGTTTTTT. Its protein is CASSFYGQGEGEKLFF.

The rearrangement joins TRBV13 to TRBJ2-3, with 8 bases aligning to TRBD1. The CDR3 is 15 residues long. V was pared by 2 bases and J by 2 bases, with 3 bases of the junction left unmatched. Germline values: CDR1 PRHDT, CDR2 FYEKMQ (reference sequence). CDR3 loop: CASSLRQGPTDTQYF. Written as DNA, the CDR3 is TGTGCCAGCAGCTTAAGACAGGGGCCCACAGATACGCAGTATTTT.